The following is a T cell receptor (beta chain) sequence with its context. The germline V gene encodes CDR1 MDHEN and CDR2 SYDVKM. The CDR3 totals 15 residues. V shed 2 bases, J shed 4 bases, and the junction held 8 bases outside the gene matches. Sequencing was performed with immunoSEQ multiplex PCR; in TCRdb, only in-frame clones are kept and a portion is missing. The sample yields around 550,000 clones, 90% to 96% seen once. This record comes from a study of shared clonotypes between healthy human individuals. V and J are TRBV28 and TRBJ2-7, with 7 nucleotides matching TRBD1. The TCR was taken from a woman in her twenties or thirties in good health. Input material: naive CD4+ T cells sorted from blood. Subset specified: CD45RA+ positively selected. CDR3 nucleotides: TGTGCCAGCAGTTTAGGTGCAGGGGGTTTATACGAGCAGTACTTC. Translating gives CASSLGAGGLYEQYF. Complete variable domain (other parts from reference TRBV28 and TRBJ2-7): DVKVTQSSRYLVKRTGEKVFLECVQDMDHENMFWYRQDPGLGLRLIYFSYDVKMKEKGDIPEGYSVSREKKERFSLILESASTNQTSMYLCASSLGAGGLYEQYFGPGTRLTVT.